This T cell receptor beta chain was captured in a study of PD-1 blockade in classical Hodgkin lymphoma. Study conclusions and caveats: In CD4+ cells, TCR diversity went up significantly by C4D1, but in CD8+ cells it did not.

Clones were read by immunoSEQ multiplex PCR, and TCRdb kept only the in-frame ones, dropping some. The profile shows 53,000 or so clones, roughly 80% of them singletons. On this clone: The target antigen is unknown.

Relapse after autologous stem cell transplantation occurred in every patient, and brentuximab vedotin exposure varied. This CDR3 spans 13 amino acids. Germline CDR1 and CDR2: SGDLS and YYNGEE. V gave up 2 bases and J gave up 10 bases, with 13 bases separating them. The chain has TRBV9 and TRBJ1-5; D is unclear. The material sequenced was peripheral blood mononuclear cells (PBMCs), taken at baseline. The TCR comes from a human donor with classical Hodgkin lymphoma. In DNA form, the CDR3 reads TGTGCCAGCAGCGTTACCCAGGACGCCCCCCAGCATTTT. Translated, it gives CASSVTQDAPQHF.